Sequencing of this T cell receptor (beta chain) was carried out in a study of T cells in Graves' hyperthyroidism and ophthalmopathy. What was amplified from RNA transcripts were TCR beta CDR3 regions. The TCR CDR3 was amplified in a first-round RT-PCR using the HTBI primer set. Each CDR3 protein gets one entry after TCRdb re-called the multiplex PCR reads with MiXCR. The sample has hundreds of thousands of distinct CDR3 sequences, around 15% seen once; the top ten hold approximately 10%. Germline CDR1 reads MDHEN; CDR2 reads SYDVKM. This CDR3 has 10 residues. The V end was cut by 7 bases, the J end by 8 bases, with 5 bases between. This clonotype was counted between two and nine times.

This TCR was recovered from a woman aged 18-30 years with Graves' hyperthyroidism. The rearrangement links TRBV28 to TRBJ1-4, with D uncertain. Specimen: blood. The chain's CDR3 is CASIEEKLFF. CDR3 DNA: TGTGCCAGCATAGAGGAAAAACTGTTTTTT.